This T cell receptor (beta chain) comes out of a study of blood T cell repertoires in COVID-19. Under the authors' procedure: Estimation of nucleated cell counts was performed using reference gene primer amplification. The assay was immunoSEQ multiplex PCR, and TCRdb's table has in-frame clones only and misses some. Clone size and the V and J calls come from that table; the DNA yielded D and trimming. The sample lists about 180,000 clones; roughly 83% were seen once. Germline assignment: CDR1 LGHDT and CDR2 YNNKEL (reference sequence). This CDR3 is built from 16 residues. Trimming cost V 0 bases and J 1 base, with 11 bases left between them. Recovered status in Cohort 3 required two negative PCRs, clearance, or symptom resolution.

This chain connects TRBV3-1 (or the pseudogene TRBV3-2) to TRBJ2-3; tentative D call: TRBD1 (5 bases). The source material was PBMCs or T cells enriched from blood (not recorded which). The receptor was derived from a woman aged 25 to 39 who had recovered from COVID-19. CDR3 nucleotide sequence: TGTGCCAGCAGCCAAGAGACTGGGGCCCGCACAGATACGCAGTATTTT. Its protein is CASSQETGARTDTQYF.